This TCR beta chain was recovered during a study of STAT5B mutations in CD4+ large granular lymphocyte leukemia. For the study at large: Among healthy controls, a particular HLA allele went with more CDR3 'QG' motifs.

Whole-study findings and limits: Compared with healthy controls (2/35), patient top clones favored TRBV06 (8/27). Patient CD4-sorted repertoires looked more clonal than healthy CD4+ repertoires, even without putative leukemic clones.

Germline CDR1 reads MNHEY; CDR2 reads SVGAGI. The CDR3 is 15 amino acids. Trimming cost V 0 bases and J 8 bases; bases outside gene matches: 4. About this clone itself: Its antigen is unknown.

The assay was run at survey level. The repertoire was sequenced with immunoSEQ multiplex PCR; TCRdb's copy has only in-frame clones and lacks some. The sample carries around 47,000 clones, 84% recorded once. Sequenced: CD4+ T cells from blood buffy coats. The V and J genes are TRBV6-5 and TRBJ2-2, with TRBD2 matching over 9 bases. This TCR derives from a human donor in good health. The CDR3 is CASSYSPSGAGELFF. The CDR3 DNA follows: TGTGCCAGCAGTTACTCACCTAGCGGGGCGGGGGAGCTGTTTTTT.